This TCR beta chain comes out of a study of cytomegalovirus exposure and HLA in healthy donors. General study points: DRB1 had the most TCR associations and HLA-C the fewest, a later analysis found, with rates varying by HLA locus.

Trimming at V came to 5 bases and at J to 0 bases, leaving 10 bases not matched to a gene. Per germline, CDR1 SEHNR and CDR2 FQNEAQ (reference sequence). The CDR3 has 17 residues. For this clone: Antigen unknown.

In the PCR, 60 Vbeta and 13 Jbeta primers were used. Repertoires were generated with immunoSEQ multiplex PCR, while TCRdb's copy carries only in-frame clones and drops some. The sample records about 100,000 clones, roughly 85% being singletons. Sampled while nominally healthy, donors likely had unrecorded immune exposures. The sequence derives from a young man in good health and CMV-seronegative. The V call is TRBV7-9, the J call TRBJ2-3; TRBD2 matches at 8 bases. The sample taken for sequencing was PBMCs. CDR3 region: CASSRPGLAGSTDTQYF. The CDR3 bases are TGTGCCAGCAGCCGCCCCGGCCTAGCGGGTAGCACAGATACGCAGTATTTT.